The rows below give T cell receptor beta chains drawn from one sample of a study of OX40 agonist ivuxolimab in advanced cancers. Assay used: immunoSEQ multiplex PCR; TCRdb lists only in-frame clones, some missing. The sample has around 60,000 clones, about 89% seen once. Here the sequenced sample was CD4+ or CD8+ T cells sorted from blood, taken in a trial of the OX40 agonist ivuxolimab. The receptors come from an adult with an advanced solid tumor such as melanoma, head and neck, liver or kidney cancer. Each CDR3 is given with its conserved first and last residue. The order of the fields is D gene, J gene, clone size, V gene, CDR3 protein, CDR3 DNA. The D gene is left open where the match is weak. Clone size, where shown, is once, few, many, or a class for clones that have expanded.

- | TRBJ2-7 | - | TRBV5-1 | CASSLSRPYEQYF | TGCGCCAGCAGCTTGTCACGGCCTTACGAGCAGTACTTC
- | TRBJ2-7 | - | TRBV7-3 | CASSLAGGPYEQYF | TGTGCCAGCAGCTTAGCCGGGGGTCCCTACGAGCAGTACTTC
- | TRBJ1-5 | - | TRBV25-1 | CASSGPGPYNQPQHF | TGTGCCAGCAGTGGACCCGGGCCTTACAATCAGCCCCAGCATTTT
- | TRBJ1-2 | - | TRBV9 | CASSVGQATNYGYTF | TGTGCCAGCAGCGTAGGACAGGCCACTAACTATGGCTACACCTTC
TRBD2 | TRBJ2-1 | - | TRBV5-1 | CASSLALIAGVNEQFF | TGCGCCAGCAGCTTGGCGCTTATAGCGGGAGTTAATGAGCAGTTCTTC
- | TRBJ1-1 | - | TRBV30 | CAWSVITSPGTSFF | TGTGCCTGGAGTGTAATCACCAGTCCCGGGACGTCTTTCTTT
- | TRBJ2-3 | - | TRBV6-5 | CASTPRGSYSDTQYF | TGTGCCAGCACCCCCAGGGGAAGTTACTCAGATACGCAGTATTTT
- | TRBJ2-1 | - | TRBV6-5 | CASSYSNRNEQFF | TGTGCCAGCAGTTACTCGAATCGGAATGAGCAGTTCTTC
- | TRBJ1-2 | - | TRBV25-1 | CATQASGYGYTF | TGTGCCACCCAGGCCTCTGGCTATGGCTACACCTTC
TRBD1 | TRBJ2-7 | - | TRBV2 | CASSAGGAAEQYF | TGTGCCAGCAGCGCAGGGGGCGCAGCCGAGCAGTACTTC
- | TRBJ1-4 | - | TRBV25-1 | CASSDRGAAEKLFF | TGTGCCAGCAGTGATCGAGGGGCAGCTGAAAAACTGTTTTTT
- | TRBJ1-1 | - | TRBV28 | CASSPGGAMNTEAFF | TGTGCCAGCAGTCCTGGAGGAGCGATGAACACTGAAGCTTTCTTT
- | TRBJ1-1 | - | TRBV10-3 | CAISEHTYVSEAFF | TGTGCCATCAGTGAGCATACCTATGTCTCTGAAGCTTTCTTT
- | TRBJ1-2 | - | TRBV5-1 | CASSLDGGAGSGYTF | TGCGCCAGCAGCTTGGATGGGGGCGCTGGCAGCGGCTACACCTTC
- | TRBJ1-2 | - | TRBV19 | CASSEGPWYGYTF | TGTGCCAGTAGTGAGGGACCGTGGTATGGCTACACCTTC
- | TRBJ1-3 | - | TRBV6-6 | CASSEPRGNTIYF | TGTGCCAGCAGCGAGCCCAGAGGAAACACCATATATTTT
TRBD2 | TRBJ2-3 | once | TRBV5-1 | CASSQGTSGSTDTQYF | TGCGCCAGCAGCCAGGGGACTAGCGGAAGCACAGATACGCAGTATTTT
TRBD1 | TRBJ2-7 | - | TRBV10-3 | CAISEATGGKYEQYF | TGTGCCATCAGTGAGGCCACAGGGGGCAAGTACGAGCAGTACTTC
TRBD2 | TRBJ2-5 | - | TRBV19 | CASSPTSGGAIGETQYF | TGTGCCAGTAGTCCGACTAGCGGGGGGGCAATTGGAGAGACCCAGTACTTC
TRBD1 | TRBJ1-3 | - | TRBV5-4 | CASSFTGEGNTIYF | TGTGCCAGCAGCTTCACAGGGGAAGGAAACACCATATATTTT
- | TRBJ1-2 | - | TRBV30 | CAWGQALNYGYTF | TGTGCCTGGGGGCAGGCACTTAACTATGGCTACACCTTC
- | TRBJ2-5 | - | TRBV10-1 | CASSDGTPQETQYF | TGCGCCAGCAGTGATGGAACGCCCCAAGAGACCCAGTACTTC
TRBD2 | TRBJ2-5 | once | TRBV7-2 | CASSFTSAQYF | TGTGCCAGCAGCTTTACTAGCGCCCAGTACTTC
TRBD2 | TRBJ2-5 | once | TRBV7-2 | CASSPVSAGGEETQYF | TGTGCCAGCAGCCCCGTATCTGCGGGGGGGGAAGAGACCCAGTACTTC
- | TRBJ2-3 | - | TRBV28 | CASPSTGAATTSTDTQYF | TGTGCCAGCCCTTCAACGGGGGCGGCTACTACTAGCACAGATACGCAGTATTTT
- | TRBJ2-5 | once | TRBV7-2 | CASSLVAEKTQYF | TGTGCCAGCAGCTTAGTGGCAGAAAAGACCCAGTACTTC
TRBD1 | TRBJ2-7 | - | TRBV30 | CAWDRVGYEQYF | TGTGCCTGGGACAGGGTGGGTTACGAGCAGTACTTC
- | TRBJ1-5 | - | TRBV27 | CASSLWGVSNQPQHF | TGTGCCAGCAGTTTATGGGGGGTTAGCAATCAGCCCCAGCATTTT